These 6 T cell receptor beta chains share one sample of origin, sequenced in a study of regulatory T cells in long-lasting Graves disease. Researchers made TCR beta libraries by using iRepertoire HTBI primers and running Arm-PCR on CDR3 regions. TCRdb recomputed calls from the multiplex PCR reads with MiXCR, one row per CDR3 protein. The sample has 530,000 or so distinct CDR3 sequences, approximately 15% seen once. Time point meaning: newly diagnosed GD, antithyroid drugs for less than 3 months. Extracted PBMC RNA gave rise to the TCR library. The same data also went into a second study, on T cells in Graves' hyperthyroidism and ophthalmopathy.

The sample here was peripheral blood mononuclear cells (PBMCs), taken at new diagnosis, from a patient treated with antithyroid drugs. The receptor set was obtained from a man aged 30-40 years with Graves disease.

This clonotype was observed at least ten times. The chain is built from TRBV9 and TRBJ2-6; tentatively, D is TRBD2 (5 bases). The V gene's germline CDR1 is SGDLS and CDR2 YYNGEE. The V gene lost 0 bases and the J gene lost 4 bases, with 8 bases spanning the gap. The CDR3 runs 15 residues. The CDR3 reads CASSVGGSGANVLTF. In nucleotides, the CDR3 is TGTGCCAGCAGCGTAGGAGGGAGCGGGGCCAACGTCCTGACTTTC.

This clonotype was detected only a few times. This sequence joins TRBV10-3 and TRBJ2-1; 7 nucleotides agree with TRBD2. V gave up 5 bases and J gave up 7 bases; unmatched junction bases: 8. CDR3 length equals 14 residues. Germline V CDR1 and CDR2: ENHRY, SYGVKD. The CDR3 loop is CAISSGGSLNEQFF. The CDR3 DNA sequence: TGTGCCATCAGTTCAGGCGGGAGCCTAAATGAGCAGTTCTTC.

This clonotype was seen more than once but under ten times. The chain has TRBV7-2 and TRBJ2-1; 9 bases line up with TRBD2. Trimming removed 5 bases from V and 10 bases from J; junction bases left unmatched: 9. Germline loops: CDR1 SGHTA, CDR2 FQGNSA. The CDR3 is 14 residues long. CDR3 region: CASSLSRTSAEQFF. CDR3 nucleotides: TGTGCCAGCAGCCTATCCCGGACTAGCGCCGAGCAGTTCTTC.

This clonotype was recorded a few times. This rearrangement joins TRBV11-2 to TRBJ1-4; D possibly corresponds to TRBD1 (5 bases). The germline CDR1 and CDR2 sequences are SGHAT and FQNNGV. This CDR3 region has 15 residues. The V end lost 6 bases, the J end lost 8 bases, and 19 bases lay between the germline ends. The CDR3 DNA reads as TGTGCCAGCAGATTGGATGGGGGACCGACGGAAAAACTGTTTTTT. Its protein product is CASRLDGGPTEKLFF.

The V and J genes are TRBV6-2 or TRBV6-3 and TRBJ1-1; D remains unclear. The CDR3 has 13 amino acids. Looked up from germline, CDR1 is MNHEY and CDR2 is SVGEGT. Trimming left V 5 bases short and J 1 base short, with 8 bases between. This CDR3 is CASSEHRNTEAFF. In nucleotides, the CDR3 is TGTGCCAGCAGTGAGCACAGGAACACTGAAGCTTTCTTT.

This clonotype was seen many times. The chain joins TRBV20-1 to TRBJ2-4; 7 bases are shared with TRBD2. Trimming removed 1 base from V and 6 bases from J; junction bases left unmatched: 6. Germline CDR1 DFQATT, CDR2 SNEGSKA (reference sequence). The CDR3 loop spans 14 amino acids. The chain's CDR3 is CSARGGGERNIQYF. CDR3 DNA: TGCAGTGCTAGAGGGGGGGGAGAAAGAAACATTCAGTACTTC.